Listed here are 2 T cell receptor beta chains from one sample, sequenced in a study of cytomegalovirus exposure and HLA in healthy donors. Using immunoSEQ multiplex PCR, the repertoire was profiled, and TCRdb retains in-frame clones only, with some absent. The sample has around 69,000 clones, approximately 96% seen once. The sample comprised PBMCs. Receptor source: a woman between 18 and 29 years old in good health and CMV-seropositive.

The chain couples TRBV28 to TRBJ2-7, with 8 bases identical to TRBD1. CDR3 length: 14 amino acids. Per the germline V gene, CDR1 is MDHEN and CDR2 is SYDVKM. V trimming: 4 bases; J trimming: 4 bases; junction bases outside the gene matches: 6. CDR3 in DNA: TGTGCCAGCAGTTCGCCGGGACAGGCGTACGAGCAGTACTTC. Protein: CASSSPGQAYEQYF.

The rearrangement uses TRBV11-3 and TRBJ2-1; 8 bases are a match to TRBD2. CDR1 is SGHNT and CDR2 is YENEEA in the germline V gene. The CDR3 has 12 residues. The V and J ends lost 5 bases and 10 bases, in that order; junction bases with no gene match: 4. In DNA, the CDR3 is TGTGCCAGCAGCCCCGGGGGGGGCGAGCAGTTCTTC. Amino acids: CASSPGGGEQFF.